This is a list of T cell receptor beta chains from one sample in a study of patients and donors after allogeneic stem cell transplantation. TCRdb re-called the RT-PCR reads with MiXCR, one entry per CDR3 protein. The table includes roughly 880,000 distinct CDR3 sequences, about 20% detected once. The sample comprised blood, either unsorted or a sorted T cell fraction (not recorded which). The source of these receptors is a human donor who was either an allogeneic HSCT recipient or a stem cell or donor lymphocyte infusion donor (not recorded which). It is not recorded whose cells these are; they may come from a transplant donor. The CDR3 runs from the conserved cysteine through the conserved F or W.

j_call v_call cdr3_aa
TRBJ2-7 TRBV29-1 CSVGLTGTSYEQYF
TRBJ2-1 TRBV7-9 CASSLAPSGYNEQFF
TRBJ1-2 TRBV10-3 CAISEPRANEWGYTF
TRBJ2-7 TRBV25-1 CASRRGTYYEQYF
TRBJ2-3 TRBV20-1 CSAGGSVVGGTTDTQYF
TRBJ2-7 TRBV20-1 CSARPLEGGSYEQYF
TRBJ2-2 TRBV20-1 CSARDRTQNTGELFF
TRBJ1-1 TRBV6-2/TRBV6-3 CATTIGGRTEAFF
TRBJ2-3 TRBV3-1 CASSHAYFSGSSTDTQYF
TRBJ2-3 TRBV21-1 CAGDRGVDTQYF
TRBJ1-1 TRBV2 CASTPPRNTEAFF
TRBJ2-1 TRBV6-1 CASLRGRNEQFF
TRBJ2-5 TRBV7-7 CASSSDRGLGETQYF
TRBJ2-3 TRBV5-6 CASSAGGDTDTQYF
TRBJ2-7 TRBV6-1 CASKLSGGSYEQYF
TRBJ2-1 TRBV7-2 CASRRRAGEQFF
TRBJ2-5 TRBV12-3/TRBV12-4 CASSFNFFQETQYF
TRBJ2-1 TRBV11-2 CASSFPRPGTGGNEQFF
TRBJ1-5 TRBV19 CASSIGSGGPEQPQHF
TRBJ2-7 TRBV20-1 CSARRLAGGPYEQYF
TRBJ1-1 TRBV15 CATSSDRGLNTEAFF
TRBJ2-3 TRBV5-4 CASSTYSGLAGDTQYF
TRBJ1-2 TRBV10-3 CAISDDGGGGYTF
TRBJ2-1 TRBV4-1 CASSQGQLVTYNNEQFF
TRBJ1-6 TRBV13 CASSLDTGSNSPLHF
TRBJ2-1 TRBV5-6 CASSRQQQGNNEQFF
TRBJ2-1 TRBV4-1 CASSQGMDEQFF
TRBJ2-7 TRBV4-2 CASSQGELAGVYEQYF
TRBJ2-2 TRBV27 CASSQGGRAILPGELFF
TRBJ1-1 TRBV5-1 CASSLTGVGGEAFF
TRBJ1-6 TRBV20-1 CSAARDGNSPLHF
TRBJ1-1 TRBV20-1 CSALPQGTEAFF
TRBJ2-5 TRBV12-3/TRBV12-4 CASSPPKREVPETQYF
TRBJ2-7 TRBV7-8 CAGSLGESSYEQYF
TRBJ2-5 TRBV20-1 CSAIKRPVETQYF
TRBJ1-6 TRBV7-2 CASSLLDRNSPLHF
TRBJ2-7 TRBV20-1 CSASGTGQGAYEQYF
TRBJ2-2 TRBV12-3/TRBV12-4 CASSWAETTGELFF
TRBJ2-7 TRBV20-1 CSASDPISSSYEQYF
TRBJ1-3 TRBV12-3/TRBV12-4 CASSLAVENTIYF
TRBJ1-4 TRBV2 CASRSLTTGEKLFF
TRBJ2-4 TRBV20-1 CSARDRLVGNIQYF
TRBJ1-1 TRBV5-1 CASNRRPQGLNTEAFF
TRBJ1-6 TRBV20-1 CSATQGIHSPLHF
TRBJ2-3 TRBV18 CASSPRLVAGDTQYF
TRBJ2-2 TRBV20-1 CSAKRDVLSVGELFF
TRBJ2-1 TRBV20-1 CSAGVSADYNEQFF
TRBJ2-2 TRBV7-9 CASQTVNTGELFF